The rows below give T cell receptor beta chains drawn from one sample of a study of identical twins. TCRdb re-analysed the 5' RACE reads in MiXCR, keeping a single row per CDR3 protein. This table has about 720,000 distinct CDR3 sequences, under 9% appearing once. The data were also submitted as part of a second study, on yellow fever vaccine responses in identical twins.

Sequencing used PBMCs. These receptor sequences come from a woman under 30 in good health. CDR3s include the opening cysteine and the closing phenylalanine or tryptophan.

v_call cdr3_aa
TRBV5-1 CASSLGPAGSTGELFF
TRBV20-1 CSALAPSFPNIQYF
TRBV20-1 CSAPSPGTSAYNEQFF
TRBV27 CASRLQGRGDTEAFF
TRBV15 CATSREGLAGGTYNEQFF
TRBV5-1 CASSFRQPDEKLFF
TRBV5-1 CASSPTGESYYEQYF
TRBV4-1 CASSQDRGTGGGGYTF
TRBV29-1 CSVEILLYGYTF
TRBV7-3 CASSLTMGGPTAGELFF
TRBV29-1 CSVASGNREQYF
TRBV15 CATSRERGMRDTQYF
TRBV20-1 CSAPGTGLAGELFF
TRBV6-1 CASSGGTEGNQPQHF
TRBV12-3/TRBV12-4 CASSSYAGIRNSPLHF
TRBV3-1 CASSQGFARTGGNEQYF
TRBV7-9 CASRDSGGATEQYF
TRBV12-3/TRBV12-4 CASSLSHEQYF
TRBV11-2 CASRAGAVNTEAFF
TRBV5-1 CASSLGLARVRNEQFF
TRBV14 CASSQGANFYNEQFF
TRBV20-1 CSARSRQGTAPDTQYF
TRBV20-1 CSASPFRRAVYNEQFF
TRBV5-1 CASSPTYSTDTQYF
TRBV24-1 CATRELPGLETQYF
TRBV12-5 CASGTGQGSTDTQYF
TRBV5-4 CASSVKQGAHYEQYF
TRBV28 CASSLQVTSNEQFF